The 16 T cell receptor beta chains in this list originate from one sample, sequenced in a study of blood T cell repertoires in COVID-19. Data came from immunoSEQ multiplex PCR; TCRdb stores just in-frame clones and leaves some out. The sample has 200,000 or so clones, 65% to 90% seen once. Sequencing input: PBMCs or T cells enriched from blood (not recorded which). The receptor set was obtained from a woman aged 40 to 50 with acute COVID-19.

The chain recombines TRBV4-1 with TRBJ1-2; TRBD1 is a possible D gene (6 bases). From germline, CDR1 is MGHRA and CDR2 YSYEKL. With 1 base removed from V and 1 base from J, the gap between germline ends came to 7 bases. CDR3 length equals 14 residues. CDR3 DNA: TGCGCCAGCAGCCAAGGAGGGGGTAACTATGGCTACACCTTC. Translated: CASSQGGGNYGYTF.

This clone came up a few times. The chain uses TRBV19 and TRBJ2-7; 8 nucleotides agree with TRBD1. CDR1 and CDR2 (germline): LNHDA, SQIVND (reference sequence). The CDR3 has 13 amino acids. The V and J ends lost 7 bases and 4 bases, in that order; junction bases with no gene match: 6. The CDR3 DNA follows: TGTGCCAGTAAAATTACAGGGGGGTACGAGCAGTACTTC. Translating gives CASKITGGYEQYF.

The V and J genes are TRBV27 and TRBJ1-2, with a tentative D call TRBD1 (6 bases). Between the trimmed V and J ends, which lost 6 bases and 1 base, there was a span of 21 bases. Germline-derived CDR1 and CDR2 are MNHEY and SMNVEV (reference sequence). This CDR3 spans 17 amino acids. CDR3 DNA: TGTGCCAGCAGGGAGGGGGATGGGGGGGCGAGTAACTATGGCTACACCTTC. It translates to CASREGDGGASNYGYTF.

This chain connects TRBV18 to TRBJ1-4; unclear D gene. The CDR3 is 14 residues long. Germline lookup yields CDR1 KGHSH and CDR2 LQKENI. With 1 base removed from V and 0 bases from J, the gap between germline ends came to 3 bases. Written as DNA, the CDR3 is TGTGCCAGCTCACCACTCGCAACTAATGAAAAACTGTTTTTT. This codes for CASSPLATNEKLFF.

The chain combines TRBV10-3 with TRBJ1-1, with D uncertain. The CDR3 consists of 14 residues. Between the trimmed V and J ends, which lost 3 bases and 5 bases, there was a span of 13 bases. Germline assignment: CDR1 ENHRY and CDR2 SYGVKD. The CDR3 DNA reads as TGTGCCATCAGTGAAGGCGGCCCTCAGACTGAAGCTTTCTTT. It specifies CAISEGGPQTEAFF.

The chain combines TRBV2 with TRBJ2-7; TRBD2 matches 9 bases. The V segment lost 5 bases and the J segment 1 base; nucleotides outside the gene matches: 9. The germline gives CDR1 SNHLY, CDR2 FYNNEI. This CDR3 is built from 16 residues. In DNA, the CDR3 is TGTGCCAGCAGTTTTCGATTAGCGGGAGAATCCTACGAGCAGTACTTC. Translating gives CASSFRLAGESYEQYF.

This rearrangement joins TRBV10-3 to TRBJ2-1, with 14 bases lining up with TRBD2. Germline V gene sequence: CDR1 ENHRY, CDR2 SYGVKD. Germline trimming cut 9 bases from V and 6 bases from J; bases unmatched to any gene: 1. CDR3 size: 13 residues. The CDR3 coding sequence is TGTGCCATAGGGACTAGCGGGAGCAATGAGCAGTTCTTC. This gives the protein CAIGTSGSNEQFF.

This chain connects TRBV24-1 to TRBJ2-1; D unclear. Germline CDR1 is KGHDR and CDR2 is SFDVKD. The CDR3 runs to 11 residues. The ends were cut back, 9 bases at V and 6 bases at J, with 8 bases in the middle. The CDR3 sequence is CATRLGNEQFF. The DNA of the CDR3 is TGTGCCACCCGTCTAGGCAATGAGCAGTTCTTC.

The genes are TRBV2 and TRBJ1-2; D may be TRBD1 (5 bases). Trimming stripped 4 bases from V and 4 bases from J, with 13 bases between. Germline-derived CDR1 and CDR2 are SNHLY and FYNNEI. The CDR3 is made up of 14 amino acids. The CDR3 nucleotides read TGTGCCAGCAGTGGCCGACAGACTTTCTATGGCTACACCTTC. Translation gives CASSGRQTFYGYTF. Together with reference TRBV2 and TRBJ1-2, the CDR3 gives the full variable domain: EPEVTQTPSHQVTQMGQEVILRCVPISNHLYFYWYRQILGQKVEFLVSFYNNEISEKSEIFDDQFSVERPDGSNFTLKIRSTKLEDSAMYFCASSGRQTFYGYTFGSGTRLTVV.

The rearrangement uses TRBV12-3 or TRBV12-4 and TRBJ2-1; a weak D match, TRBD1 (6 bases). V was pared by 7 bases and J by 16 bases, with 20 bases between. The CDR3 runs to 12 residues. CDR3 protein: CASTIGRGHYFF. The CDR3 nucleotides read TGTGCCAGCACCATCGGCCGGGGACATTACTTCTTC.

The chain recombines TRBV9 with TRBJ2-3; D ambiguous. The CDR3 is made up of 13 amino acids. Germline lookup yields CDR1 SGDLS and CDR2 YYNGEE. Trimming took off 8 bases at V and 4 bases at J, with 14 bases between the two ends. CDR3 sequence: CASSAAVPDTQYF. DNA of the CDR3: TGTGCCAGTTCCGCGGCAGTTCCAGATACGCAGTATTTT.

The rearrangement joins TRBV27 to TRBJ2-1; TRBD2 agrees at 11 bases. CDR1 is MNHEY and CDR2 is SMNVEV in the germline V gene (reference sequence). J was trimmed by 2 bases and V by 5 bases; bases with no gene match: 5. The CDR3 is 16 amino acids. The CDR3 region has the DNA TGTGCCAGCAGTCTGAGGGGACTAGCGGCCTACAATGAGCAGTTCTTC. Its protein product is CASSLRGLAAYNEQFF.

The V gene is TRBV5-1, the J gene TRBJ2-3; D is ambiguous. Germline assignment: CDR1 SGHRS and CDR2 YFSETQ. V was shortened by 0 bases and J by 0 bases, with 5 bases between the two germline ends. The CDR3 is 14 residues long. CDR3 DNA: TGCGCCAGCAGCTTGGGAGGCAGCACAGATACGCAGTATTTT. Translating it yields CASSLGGSTDTQYF.

The gene calls are TRBV13 and TRBJ2-5, with 8 nucleotides matching TRBD2. Germline-derived CDR1 and CDR2 are PRHDT and FYEKMQ (reference sequence). Losses at the gene ends were 4 bases for V and 4 bases for J; bases not matched to a gene: 8. The CDR3 runs to 15 residues. The CDR3 region is CASSSRGGRRETQYF. CDR3 DNA: TGTGCCAGCAGCTCTCGGGGCGGGAGGCGAGAGACCCAGTACTTC. Supplemented by reference TRBV13 and TRBJ2-5, the full variable domain reads AAGVIQSPRHLIKEKRETATLKCYPIPRHDTVYWYQQGPGQDPQFLISFYEKMQSDKGSIPDRFSAQQFSDYHSELNMSSLELGDSALYFCASSSRGGRRETQYFGPGTRLLVL.

The V call is TRBV4-2, the J call TRBJ2-1, with 8 bases aligning to TRBD2. Germline V gene data show CDR1 as LGHNA and CDR2 as YNFKEQ. The J segment lost 0 bases and the V segment lost 2 bases, leaving 3 bases of the junction unmatched. The CDR3 loop spans 16 amino acids. The CDR3: CASSQLSGSSYNEQFF. DNA for the CDR3: TGTGCCAGCAGCCAATTAAGCGGGAGCTCCTACAATGAGCAGTTCTTC.

The chain uses TRBV14 and TRBJ2-1; 10 bases map to TRBD2. The length of the CDR3 is 19 residues. The ends lost 5 bases at V and 4 bases at J; junction bases unmatched: 17. Germline V gene lookup returns CDR1 SGHDN and CDR2 FVKESK. CDR3 protein: CASSRGGLAGVSRYNEQFF. DNA of the CDR3: TGTGCCAGCAGCAGGGGTGGGCTAGCGGGAGTTAGTAGGTACAATGAGCAGTTCTTC. Full variable domain (remainder filled in from reference TRBV14 and TRBJ2-1): EAGVTQFPSHSVIEKGQTVTLRCDPISGHDNLYWYRRVMGKEIKFLLHFVKESKQDESGMPNNRFLAERTGGTYSTLKVQPAELEDSGVYFCASSRGGLAGVSRYNEQFFGPGTRLTVL.